The rows below give T cell receptor beta chains drawn from one sample of a study of T-cell reconstitution after alpha-beta-depleted transplantation in children. Each CDR3 protein is one row after TCRdb ran MiXCR on the PCR reads. The sample includes about 580,000 distinct CDR3 sequences, more than 20% of them seen just once. This specimen was PBMCs, taken before TCRalphabeta/CD19-depleted stem cell transplant. These receptors all come from a boy under three years old with Wiskott-Aldrich syndrome, due to receive a stem cell transplant. The CDR3 runs from the conserved cysteine through the conserved F or W. D genes are given only for firm matches. Only some rows state a clone size, as once, few, many or a class for expanded clones.

TRBD2 once TRBJ2-5 TRBV28 CASSPRTSLGETQYF TGTGCCAGCAGCCCAAGGACTAGTCTCGGAGAGACCCAGTACTTC
. . TRBJ2-7 TRBV28 CASSLFSRYEQYF TGTGCCAGCAGTTTGTTCTCGCGCTACGAGCAGTACTTC
TRBD2 . TRBJ2-1 TRBV5-1 CASRGAGGSSYNEQFF TGCGCCAGTCGAGGGGCGGGGGGAAGCTCCTACAATGAGCAGTTCTTC
. . TRBJ2-3 TRBV5-1 CASSHAGSDTQYF TGCGCCAGCAGCCATGCGGGATCAGATACGCAGTATTTT
TRBD1 . TRBJ1-1 TRBV12-3/TRBV12-4 CASSGQGGVSTEAFF TGTGCCAGCAGTGGACAGGGGGGGGTAAGCACTGAAGCTTTCTTT
TRBD2 few TRBJ2-2 TRBV2 CASSVYPGLAGELFF TGTGCCAGCAGTGTCTATCCCGGACTAGCCGGGGAGCTGTTTTTT
. . TRBJ2-1 TRBV5-1 CASSLEVGFDNEQFF TGCGCCAGCAGCTTGGAGGTGGGTTTTGACAATGAGCAGTTCTTC
TRBD2 few TRBJ2-2 TRBV15 CATSPGLEGGSRELFF TGTGCCACCAGCCCGGGACTAGAAGGCGGGAGCCGGGAGCTGTTTTTT
. . TRBJ1-5 TRBV6-1 CASLTPLGGRSNQPQHF TGTGCCAGCCTAACCCCGTTGGGGGGACGTAGCAATCAGCCCCAGCATTTT
TRBD2 . TRBJ2-3 TRBV5-1 CASSTVLAGRTDTQYF TGCGCCAGCAGCACGGTCTTAGCGGGTCGCACAGATACGCAGTATTTT
TRBD1 few TRBJ1-1 TRBV5-1 CASSFGQKDRGSEAFF TGCGCCAGCAGCTTCGGTCAGAAGGACAGGGGTTCTGAAGCTTTCTTT
TRBD1 . TRBJ2-7 TRBV7-6 CASSSRDRDEQYF TGTGCCAGCAGCTCCCGGGACAGGGACGAGCAGTACTTC
. . TRBJ2-2 TRBV20-1 CSARDPSGTGELFF TGCAGTGCTAGGGACCCCTCGGGCACCGGGGAGCTGTTTTTT
TRBD2 . TRBJ2-1 TRBV12-3/TRBV12-4 CASSSHRPSGSSYNEQFF TGTGCCAGCAGTTCCCATCGGCCTAGCGGGAGCTCCTACAATGAGCAGTTCTTC
TRBD2 few TRBJ2-1 TRBV6-1 CASSEPIRDYYNEQFF TGTGCCAGCAGTGAGCCCATCCGGGACTATTACAATGAGCAGTTCTTC
. few TRBJ2-7 TRBV10-3 CAISESVGDVYEQYF TGTGCCATCAGTGAGTCGGTAGGGGACGTTTACGAGCAGTACTTC
TRBD1 few TRBJ1-3 TRBV9 CASSWGQTNSGNTIYF TGTGCCAGCAGCTGGGGACAGACAAACTCTGGAAACACCATATATTTT
. few TRBJ2-3 TRBV12-3/TRBV12-4 CASSTRVSGATDTQYF TGTGCCAGCAGTACCCGAGTTAGCGGAGCCACAGATACGCAGTATTTT
. once TRBJ2-7 TRBV7-8 CASSVAGAWEQYF TGTGCCAGCAGCGTGGCAGGGGCCTGGGAGCAGTACTTC
TRBD2 . TRBJ2-1 TRBV7-8 CASSLDGGRVPYNEQFF TGTGCCAGCAGCTTAGATGGCGGGAGGGTCCCCTACAATGAGCAGTTCTTC
. few TRBJ2-4 TRBV5-1 CASSYLSKSKNIQYF TGCGCCAGCAGTTATCTCAGCAAATCCAAAAACATTCAGTACTTC
TRBD2 many TRBJ2-7 TRBV5-1 CASSLTSGTYEQYF TGCGCCAGCAGCTTGACTAGCGGGACCTACGAGCAGTACTTC
. few TRBJ2-4 TRBV5-1 CASSVGGQIAKNIQYF TGCGCCAGCAGCGTGGGAGGACAAATAGCCAAAAACATTCAGTACTTC
. . TRBJ2-1 TRBV5-1 CASSLFPDSSYNEQFF TGCGCCAGCAGCTTGTTCCCCGATAGCTCCTACAATGAGCAGTTCTTC
. . TRBJ1-5 TRBV5-6 CASSLGSVYGQPQHF TGTGCCAGCAGCTTGGGGTCGGTGTACGGGCAGCCCCAGCATTTT
TRBD2 . TRBJ2-1 TRBV7-9 CASSSASGSSNEQFF TGTGCCAGCAGCTCCGCTAGCGGGAGTTCCAATGAGCAGTTCTTC
. few TRBJ1-1 TRBV28 CASSVRPADTEAFF TGTGCCAGCAGCGTACGTCCCGCGGACACTGAAGCTTTCTTT
. . TRBJ2-1 TRBV20-1 CSVFSVLKSNNEQFF TGCAGTGTTTTTAGCGTCCTGAAGAGTAACAATGAGCAGTTCTTC
TRBD2 few TRBJ2-1 TRBV11-2 CASSLVGTSGISSYNEQFF TGTGCCAGCAGCTTAGTTGGGACTAGCGGGATCAGCTCCTACAATGAGCAGTTCTTC
. few TRBJ1-1 TRBV30 CAGRQSRTEAFF TGTGCCGGCCGACAGAGTCGCACTGAAGCTTTCTTT
. . TRBJ1-5 TRBV12-3/TRBV12-4 CASSLGRVGHQPQHF TGTGCCAGCAGTTTAGGTAGGGTCGGTCATCAGCCCCAGCATTTT
. few TRBJ2-4 TRBV18 CASSPQGAKNIQYF TGTGCCAGCTCACCACAGGGAGCCAAAAACATTCAGTACTTC
TRBD2 few TRBJ2-7 TRBV5-1 CASSLVREGHGEQYF TGCGCCAGCAGCTTGGTGCGGGAGGGCCATGGTGAGCAGTACTTC
. few TRBJ2-1 TRBV7-2 CASSLGFSSNEQFF TGTGCCAGCAGCTTAGGATTTAGCAGCAATGAGCAGTTCTTC
. . TRBJ2-2 TRBV7-2 CASSVSAAGELFF TGTGCCAGCAGCGTGTCAGCCGCCGGGGAGCTGTTTTTT
. few TRBJ2-5 TRBV6-6 CASSYGLKETQYF TGTGCCAGCAGTTACGGGTTGAAAGAGACCCAGTACTTC
. . TRBJ2-5 TRBV10-3 CASVGGEGAGETQYF TGTGCCAGCGTGGGGGGTGAAGGGGCTGGAGAGACCCAGTACTTC
. few TRBJ2-4 TRBV29-1 CSVVGRLAKNIQYF TGCAGCGTTGTGGGACGGCTAGCCAAAAACATTCAGTACTTC
TRBD1 few TRBJ2-5 TRBV12-3/TRBV12-4 CASSLQRTGGPQETQYF TGTGCCAGCAGTTTACAGCGGACAGGGGGCCCCCAAGAGACCCAGTACTTC
TRBD1 . TRBJ1-1 TRBV5-1 CASSEDRGLAEAFF TGCGCCAGCAGCGAGGACAGGGGGCTCGCTGAAGCTTTCTTT
TRBD1 . TRBJ2-7 TRBV19 CASRGKTGGVYEQYF TGTGCCAGTAGGGGAAAGACAGGGGGCGTCTACGAGCAGTACTTC
. . TRBJ1-1 TRBV14 CASSQAGAGARNTEAFF TGTGCCAGCAGCCAAGCGGGGGCAGGAGCGAGGAACACTGAAGCTTTCTTT
. many TRBJ2-3 TRBV5-1 CASSRDLGTDTQYF TGCGCCAGCAGCCGAGACCTGGGGACAGATACGCAGTATTTT
. once TRBJ2-1 TRBV20-1 CSAGAWTAHNEQFF TGCAGTGCTGGGGCTTGGACTGCCCACAATGAGCAGTTCTTC
TRBD1 few TRBJ1-1 TRBV5-6 CASSFLGGGEAFF TGTGCCAGCAGCTTTTTAGGGGGCGGTGAAGCTTTCTTT
. . TRBJ2-1 TRBV12-3/TRBV12-4 CASSLSNPAGLGGNEQFF TGTGCCAGCAGCTTATCAAACCCTGCGGGATTGGGGGGCAATGAGCAGTTCTTC
. . TRBJ2-1 TRBV7-2 CASSFGSDRIYNEQFF TGTGCCAGCAGCTTCGGGTCGGACAGAATCTACAATGAGCAGTTCTTC